A selection of T cell receptor beta chains follows, all from one sample in a study of OX40 agonist ivuxolimab in advanced cancers. This table comes from immunoSEQ multiplex PCR, and its TCRdb copy is limited to in-frame clones, with some not included. Seen here are tens of thousands of clones, 90% to 95% observed once, and the top ten hold approximately 12%. The sample in question was CD4+ or CD8+ T cells sorted from blood, obtained in a trial of the OX40 agonist ivuxolimab. Receptor source: an adult with an advanced solid tumor such as melanoma, head and neck, liver or kidney cancer. The CDR3 runs from the conserved cysteine through the conserved F or W. The order of the fields is J gene, clone size, D gene, V gene, CDR3 protein, CDR3 DNA. D genes are given only for firm matches. Size is stated for part of the rows, as once, few or many counts, or as a class when the clone is expanded.

j_call: TRBJ1-1; clone_size: -; d_call: TRBD1; v_call: TRBV29-1; cdr3_aa: CSVEEGQGTTEAFF; cdr3_nt: TGCAGCGTTGAAGAGGGACAGGGGACCACTGAAGCTTTCTTT
j_call: TRBJ2-1; clone_size: -; d_call: -; v_call: TRBV6-6; cdr3_aa: CASSSASYNEQFF; cdr3_nt: TGTGCCAGCAGTTCAGCCTCCTACAATGAGCAGTTCTTC
j_call: TRBJ1-4; clone_size: -; d_call: -; v_call: TRBV27; cdr3_aa: CASRDFMGADEKLFF; cdr3_nt: TGTGCCAGCAGAGATTTCATGGGGGCCGATGAAAAACTGTTTTTT
j_call: TRBJ2-1; clone_size: -; d_call: -; v_call: TRBV9; cdr3_aa: CASSVSGGLYNEQFF; cdr3_nt: TGTGCCAGCAGCGTATCCGGCGGTCTCTACAATGAGCAGTTCTTC
j_call: TRBJ2-2; clone_size: -; d_call: TRBD2; v_call: TRBV9; cdr3_aa: CASSGLLAGGRGPGELFF; cdr3_nt: TGTGCCAGCAGCGGGTTGCTAGCGGGAGGGCGTGGACCCGGGGAGCTGTTTTTT
j_call: TRBJ2-1; clone_size: once; d_call: -; v_call: TRBV7-8; cdr3_aa: CATSLWGFNEQFF; cdr3_nt: TGTGCCACCTCCCTTTGGGGTTTCAATGAGCAGTTCTTC
j_call: TRBJ2-7; clone_size: -; d_call: -; v_call: TRBV11-3; cdr3_aa: CASSLEGSTYEQYF; cdr3_nt: TGTGCCAGCAGCTTAGAGGGAAGTACCTACGAGCAGTACTTC
j_call: TRBJ1-2; clone_size: -; d_call: TRBD1; v_call: TRBV2; cdr3_aa: CASSETGTDVYGYTF; cdr3_nt: TGTGCCAGCAGTGAAACGGGGACAGATGTCTATGGCTACACCTTC
j_call: TRBJ2-7; clone_size: -; d_call: TRBD2; v_call: TRBV7-9; cdr3_aa: CASSLGTSLYEQYF; cdr3_nt: TGTGCCAGCAGCCTCGGGACTAGTCTGTACGAGCAGTACTTC
j_call: TRBJ2-5; clone_size: -; d_call: -; v_call: TRBV5-4; cdr3_aa: CASSSVGGAYQETQYF; cdr3_nt: TGTGCCAGCAGCTCCGTCGGCGGTGCGTACCAAGAGACCCAGTACTTC
j_call: TRBJ2-7; clone_size: once; d_call: -; v_call: TRBV2; cdr3_aa: CASIGRGYEQYF; cdr3_nt: TGTGCCAGCATCGGACGGGGGTACGAGCAGTACTTC